A single T cell receptor (beta chain) is shown here with its context. Its specificity is not known. A much larger clone sits a single nucleotide away, making a read error possible. The CDR3 consists of 13 residues. Germline V CDR1 and CDR2: SEHNR, FQNEAQ (reference sequence). This specimen comes from a study of molecular identifiers for immune sequencing clone quantification. Overall study context: Naive CD8 cell RNA, from 20,000 or 100,000 cells, was split five ways in replicates, with four sequenced.

General study results and limits: Detectable among some 1 million naive cells, according to reports, was Jurkat TCR RNA spiked in from one cell.

TCRdb analysed the PCR reads with MiXCR anew, one entry per CDR3 protein. The data hold hundreds of thousands of distinct CDR3 sequences, with nearly 20% observed a single time. The sequencing input was naive CD8+ T cells from blood, with Jurkat cell RNA spiked in. Sample subset: FACS-sorted CD8+CD4-CCR7+CD45RA+ naive T cells. The J gene is TRBJ2-2, the V gene TRBV7-9, with a weak D call TRBD2 (5 bases). This TCR derives from a human donor in good health. Some libraries in this study had Jurkat cell RNA spiked in. The CDR3 spells CASSPALTGELLF. In DNA, the CDR3 is TGTGCCAGCAGCCCAGCCCTTACCGGGGAGCTGCTTTTT.